Below, 23 T cell receptor beta chains from the same sample are listed, as sequenced in a study of T cells in Graves' hyperthyroidism and ophthalmopathy. There were TCR beta CDR3 regions amplified from RNA transcripts. First-round RT-PCR with HTBI primers amplified the TCR CDR3 region. TCRdb called the multiplex PCR reads again in MiXCR, with one record for every CDR3 protein. The profile shows roughly 740,000 distinct CDR3 sequences, about 17% of them singletons. Sample: blood. Source of these receptors: a man aged 18 to 30 with Graves' hyperthyroidism.

This clonotype was seen repeatedly, ten times or more. The chain is built from TRBV9 and TRBJ1-1; D gene unclear. The CDR3 extends over 13 amino acids. The V gene's germline CDR1 is SGDLS and CDR2 YYNGEE. Trimming removed 0 bases from V and 7 bases from J, with 10 bases in between. In nucleotides, the CDR3 is TGTGCCAGCAGCGTAGTTCCGACACTTGAAGCTTTCTTT. Protein product: CASSVVPTLEAFF.

This clonotype was recorded at least ten times. The gene calls are TRBV7-8 and TRBJ2-1; D is unclear. The CDR3 loop spans 13 amino acids. Germline CDR1 and CDR2: SGHVS and FQNEAQ. Trimming stripped 5 bases from V and 4 bases from J, with 9 bases between. The CDR3, as DNA: TGTGCCAGCAGCACGGACGGGTACAATGAGCAGTTCTTC. As protein: CASSTDGYNEQFF.

This clonotype was counted at least ten times. The V and J genes are TRBV28 and TRBJ2-7; D might be TRBD1 (6 bases). This CDR3 is built from 15 residues. Trimming stripped 0 bases from V and 0 bases from J, with 9 bases between. The germline gives CDR1 MDHEN, CDR2 SYDVKM. CDR3 residues: CASSLWDRVSYEQYF. The CDR3 DNA reads as TGTGCCAGCAGTTTATGGGACAGAGTCTCCTACGAGCAGTACTTC.

The CDR3: CATSDNRASEQFF. The CDR3 DNA reads TGTGCCACCAGTGACAACAGGGCGAGCGAGCAGTTCTTC. V is TRBV24-1 and J is TRBJ2-1, with D possibly TRBD1 on 6 matching bases. The germline V gene encodes CDR1 KGHDR and CDR2 SFDVKD. V lost 4 bases and J 10 bases, leaving 13 bases between the germline ends. The CDR3 contains 13 residues.

The chain carries TRBV7-9 and TRBJ1-3; tentative D call: TRBD1 (5 bases). CDR1 is SEHNR, CDR2 FQNEAQ, per germline (reference sequence). The CDR3 runs 18 residues. Trimming cost V 1 base and J 0 bases, with 16 bases left between them. Written as DNA, the CDR3 is TGTGCCAGCAGCTTAGGATTCCTCGACAGCGGCTCTGGAAACACCATATATTTT. Amino acids: CASSLGFLDSGSGNTIYF.

This clonotype was detected a few times. J is TRBJ2-7 and V is TRBV27; 8 positions match TRBD1. Germline assignment: CDR1 MNHEY and CDR2 SMNVEV (reference sequence). V lost 5 bases and J lost 6; bases outside the gene matches: 6. The length of the CDR3 is 13 residues. DNA of the CDR3: TGTGCCAGCAGTATAAGGACAGGGTTCGAGCAGTACTTC. Its protein is CASSIRTGFEQYF.

The rearrangement joins TRBV18 to TRBJ2-1, with D maybe TRBD1 (6 bases). The CDR3 loop spans 17 amino acids. Trimming stripped 5 bases from V and 4 bases from J, with 21 bases between. Germline V gene lookup returns CDR1 KGHSH and CDR2 LQKENI. CDR3 residues: CASSTSLPWDTYNEQFF. The DNA of the CDR3 is TGTGCCAGCTCAACTTCCTTACCTTGGGACACTTACAATGAGCAGTTCTTC.

This clonotype was detected a few times. The rearrangement uses TRBV27 and TRBJ2-2; TRBD1 might be the D (6 bases). V gave up 2 bases and J gave up 8 bases, with 15 bases separating them. The CDR3 has 15 amino acids. Germline V gene lookup returns CDR1 MNHEY and CDR2 SMNVEV (reference sequence). CDR3 in DNA: TGTGCCAGCAGTTTAATTACAGGGCCTTTGGGGGAGCTGTTTTTT. Translation gives CASSLITGPLGELFF.

The chain recombines TRBV3-1 with TRBJ2-1, with D perhaps matching TRBD2 (5 bases). The CDR3 has 17 amino acids. Trimming shortened V by 0 bases and J by 8 bases, and 20 bases separated the two germline ends. Germline lookup yields CDR1 LGHDT and CDR2 YNNKEL (reference sequence). CDR3 sequence (DNA): TGTGCCAGCAGCCAAGATGGCCTAGCCCAACCTTTTTATGAGCAGTTCTTC. Its translation: CASSQDGLAQPFYEQFF.

There are many counts of this clonotype. The V gene is TRBV5-1, the J gene TRBJ2-7; the match to TRBD1 covers 7 bases. Looked up from germline, CDR1 is SGHRS and CDR2 is YFSETQ. The CDR3 spans 15 residues. V dropped 0 bases and J dropped 4; count of bases not matched to a gene: 7. Here the CDR3 reads CASSLAFRGQYEQYF. In DNA, the CDR3 is TGCGCCAGCAGCTTGGCCTTCCGGGGACAGTACGAGCAGTACTTC.

This clonotype was detected ten times or more. The rearrangement uses TRBV9 and TRBJ1-2; 9 nucleotides match TRBD1. Germline V lookup: CDR1 SGDLS, CDR2 YYNGEE. With 4 bases clipped from V and 8 bases from J, the junction kept 12 bases outside the gene matches. The CDR3 runs to 15 residues. CDR3: CASSPVVGTGFGYTF. In DNA form, the CDR3 reads TGTGCCAGCAGCCCAGTAGTCGGGACAGGGTTCGGCTACACCTTC. Complete variable domain (other parts from reference TRBV9 and TRBJ1-2): DSGVTQTPKHLITATGQRVTLRCSPRSGDLSVYWYQQSLDQGLQFLIQYYNGEERAKGNILERFSAQQFPDLHSELNLSSLELGDSALYFCASSPVVGTGFGYTFGSGTRLTVV.

This clonotype occurred a few times. The chain links TRBV5-1 to TRBJ1-6; D is unclear. CDR1 and CDR2 from the germline V gene are SGHRS and YFSETQ. This CDR3 contains 19 residues. V was pared by 2 bases and J by 0 bases, with 18 bases between. The CDR3 DNA reads as TGCGCCAGCAGCTTTCGCGTGCAAACGGCAAGCTCCTATAATTCACCCCTCCACTTT. Translation: CASSFRVQTASSYNSPLHF.

This clonotype showed up many times. The chain carries TRBV28 and TRBJ1-6; 7 nucleotides line up with TRBD1. The germline V gene has CDR1 MDHEN and CDR2 SYDVKM. The length of the CDR3 is 13 residues. V gave up 5 bases and J gave up 12 bases; unmatched junction bases: 7. The DNA for the CDR3 is TGTGCCAGCAGTCTCAGACAGGGTCTACCCCTCCACTTT. Its translation: CASSLRQGLPLHF.

This clonotype appeared many times. V gene TRBV20-1 combines with J gene TRBJ1-1; D gene unclear. From germline, CDR1 is DFQATT and CDR2 SNEGSKA (reference sequence). The CDR3 extends over 16 amino acids. The germline V and J ends were trimmed by 0 bases and 1 base, with 15 bases remaining between them. The CDR3 protein is CSARDARGVGNTEAFF. CDR3 bases: TGCAGTGCTAGAGATGCCAGAGGAGTCGGGAACACTGAAGCTTTCTTT.

This clonotype was detected a few times. V gene TRBV6-1 combines with J gene TRBJ2-1, with TRBD2 matching over 7 bases. The CDR3 loop spans 13 amino acids. V lost 5 bases to trimming and J lost 8 bases; unmatched junction nucleotides: 6. Germline-derived CDR1 and CDR2 are MNHNS and SASEGT. In DNA, the CDR3 is TGTGCCAGCAGTACCGGAGGGAGGGATGAGCAGTTCTTC. Protein sequence: CASSTGGRDEQFF.

The V call is TRBV6-2 or TRBV6-3, the J call TRBJ2-7; 10 bases are a match to TRBD2. This CDR3 spans 14 amino acids. V dropped 6 bases and J dropped 3; count of bases not matched to a gene: 5. Germline CDR1 reads MNHEY; CDR2 reads SVGEGT. The CDR3 DNA reads as TGTGCCAGCAGGCGAGCTAGCGGGAGCTACGAGCAGTACTTC. It yields the protein CASRRASGSYEQYF.

This clonotype was recorded a few times. The rearrangement links TRBV7-9 to TRBJ1-1; 9 bases line up with TRBD1. Germline V gene sequence: CDR1 SEHNR, CDR2 FQNEAQ (reference sequence). The CDR3 contains 15 residues. J was trimmed by 12 bases and V by 10 bases; bases with no gene match: 21. The chain's CDR3 is CATRGSGQGSQGTFF. The CDR3 nucleotides read TGTGCCACCCGAGGTAGCGGACAGGGGTCCCAAGGAACTTTCTTT. The variable domain in full, with the rest retrieved from reference TRBV7-9 and TRBJ1-1, is DTGVSQNPRHKITKRGQNVTFRCDPISEHNRLYWYRQTLGQGPEFLTYFQNEAQLEKSRLLSDRFSAERPKGSFSTLEIQRTEQGDSAMYLCATRGSGQGSQGTFFGQGTRLTVV.

This clonotype was seen repeatedly, ten times or more. The chain recombines TRBV28 with TRBJ1-4, with D tentatively TRBD1 (6 bases). Per the germline V gene, CDR1 is MDHEN and CDR2 is SYDVKM. The CDR3 consists of 15 residues. V shed 6 bases and J shed 2 bases, with 13 bases lying between them. The CDR3 is CASRPGVMTNEKLFF. The DNA for the CDR3 is TGTGCCAGCAGACCAGGGGTAATGACTAATGAAAAACTGTTTTTT.

The chain carries TRBV11-2 and TRBJ1-2; D is unresolved. Trimming pared 4 bases from V and 5 bases from J, leaving 11 bases between. This CDR3 is 13 amino acids long. Germline loops: CDR1 SGHAT, CDR2 FQNNGV. CDR3 residues: CASSSAGSYGYTF. CDR3 DNA: TGTGCCAGCAGCTCCGCCGGGAGTTATGGCTACACCTTC.

This clonotype has more than one count but fewer than ten. This chain's CDR3 is CASSPSPPPRYDTQYF. In DNA form, the CDR3 reads TGTGCCAGCAGCCCATCCCCTCCTCCCCGATACGATACGCAGTATTTT. The rearrangement joins TRBV28 to TRBJ2-3; D gene uncertain. The V end lost 6 bases, the J end lost 6 bases, and 22 bases lay between the germline ends. The germline V gene has CDR1 MDHEN and CDR2 SYDVKM. The CDR3 runs to 16 residues.

The CDR3 DNA is TGTGCCAGCAGCCCCCATCGCGCGGCGGGCGCAGATACGCAGTATTTT. Protein sequence: CASSPHRAAGADTQYF. The chain carries TRBV3-1 and TRBJ2-3, with D perhaps matching TRBD2 (5 bases). This CDR3 is 16 amino acids long. V gave up 4 bases and J gave up 4 bases, with 18 bases separating them. Germline V gene sequence: CDR1 LGHDT, CDR2 YNNKEL (reference sequence).

This clonotype was counted many times. V usage is TRBV27 and J usage is TRBJ2-7; the match to TRBD2 covers 7 bases. V lost 2 bases, J lost 5 bases, and 9 bases stayed unmatched. The length of the CDR3 is 15 residues. From germline, CDR1 is MNHEY and CDR2 SMNVEV (reference sequence). As DNA, the CDR3 is TGTGCCAGCAGTTTAAATCCGGGAGGATGGAACGAGCAGTACTTC. Encoded protein: CASSLNPGGWNEQYF.

The chain is built from TRBV6-1 and TRBJ2-1; the match to TRBD2 covers 12 bases. V lost 4 bases and J lost 7; bases outside the gene matches: 8. The germline V gene has CDR1 MNHNS and CDR2 SASEGT. The CDR3 loop spans 16 amino acids. The CDR3: CASSAPTSGSRNEQFF. Written as DNA, the CDR3 is TGTGCCAGCAGTGCCCCGACTAGCGGGAGTCGAAATGAGCAGTTCTTC.